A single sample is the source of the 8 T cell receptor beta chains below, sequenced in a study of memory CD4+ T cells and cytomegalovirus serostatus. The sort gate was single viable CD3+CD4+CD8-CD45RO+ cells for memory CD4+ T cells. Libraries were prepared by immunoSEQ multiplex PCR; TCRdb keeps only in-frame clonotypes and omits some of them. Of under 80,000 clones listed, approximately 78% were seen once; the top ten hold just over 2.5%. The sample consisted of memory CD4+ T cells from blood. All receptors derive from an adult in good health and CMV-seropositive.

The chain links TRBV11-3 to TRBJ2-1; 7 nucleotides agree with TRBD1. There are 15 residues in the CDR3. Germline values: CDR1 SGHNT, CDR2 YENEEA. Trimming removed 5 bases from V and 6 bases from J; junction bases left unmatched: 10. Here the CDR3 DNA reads TGTGCCAGCAGCCGAGACAGGGCCCGTTCCAATGAGCAGTTCTTC. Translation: CASSRDRARSNEQFF.

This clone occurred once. CDR3 residues: CASSLESASDTQYF. CDR3 DNA: TGCGCCAGCAGCTTGGAGTCGGCTTCAGATACGCAGTATTTT. V usage is TRBV5-1 and J usage is TRBJ2-3; no reliable D call. CDR1 and CDR2 (germline): SGHRS, YFSETQ. Trimming took off 0 bases at V and 4 bases at J, with 9 bases between the two ends. CDR3 length: 14 amino acids.

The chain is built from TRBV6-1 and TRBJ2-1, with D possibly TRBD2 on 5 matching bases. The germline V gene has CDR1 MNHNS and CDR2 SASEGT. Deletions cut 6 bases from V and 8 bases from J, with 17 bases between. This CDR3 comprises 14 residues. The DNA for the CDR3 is TGTGCCAGCAGGGACTTTCGTTACAAGGATGAGCAGTTCTTC. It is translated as CASRDFRYKDEQFF.

The CDR3 reads CASSRRLAGGEETQYF. The DNA of the CDR3 is TGTGCCAGCAGCCGCAGACTAGCGGGAGGTGAGGAGACCCAGTACTTC. This rearrangement joins TRBV11-2 to TRBJ2-5; TRBD2 matches 13 bases. Germline CDR1 is SGHAT and CDR2 is FQNNGV. The CDR3 is made up of 16 amino acids. Trimming cost V 5 bases and J 5 bases; bases outside gene matches: 8. The complete variable domain, with remaining parts taken from reference TRBV11-2 and TRBJ2-5, reads EAGVAQSPRYKIIEKRQSVAFWCNPISGHATLYWYQQILGQGPKLLIQFQNNGVVDDSQLPKDRFSAERLKGVDSTLKIQPAKLEDSAVYLCASSRRLAGGEETQYFGPGTRLLVL.

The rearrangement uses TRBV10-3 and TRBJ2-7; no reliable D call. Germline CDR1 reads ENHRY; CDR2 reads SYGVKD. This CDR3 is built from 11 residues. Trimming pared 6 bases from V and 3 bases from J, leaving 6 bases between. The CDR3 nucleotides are TGTGCCATCAGCGACAACTACGAGCAGTACGTC. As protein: CAISDNYEQYV.

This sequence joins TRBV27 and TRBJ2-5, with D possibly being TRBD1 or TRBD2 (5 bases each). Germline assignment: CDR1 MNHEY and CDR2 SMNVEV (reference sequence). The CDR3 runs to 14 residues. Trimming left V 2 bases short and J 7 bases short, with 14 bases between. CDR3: CASSLAGTARTQYF. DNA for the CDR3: TGTGCCAGCAGTTTAGCAGGGACCGCCCGGACCCAGTACTTC.

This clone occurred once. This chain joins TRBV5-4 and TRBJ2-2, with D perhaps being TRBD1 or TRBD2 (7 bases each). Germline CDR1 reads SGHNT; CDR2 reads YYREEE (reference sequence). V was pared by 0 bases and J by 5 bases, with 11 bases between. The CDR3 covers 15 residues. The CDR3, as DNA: TGTGCCAGCAGCTTGGGGCAGGGGGGGACCGGGGAGCTGTTTTTT. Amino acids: CASSLGQGGTGELFF.

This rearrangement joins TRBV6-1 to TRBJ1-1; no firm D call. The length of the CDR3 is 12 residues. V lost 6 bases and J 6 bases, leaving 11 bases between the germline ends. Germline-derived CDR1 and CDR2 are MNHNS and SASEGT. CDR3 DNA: TGTGCCAGCAGCCGCGACTACTCTGAAGCTTTCTTT. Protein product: CASSRDYSEAFF.